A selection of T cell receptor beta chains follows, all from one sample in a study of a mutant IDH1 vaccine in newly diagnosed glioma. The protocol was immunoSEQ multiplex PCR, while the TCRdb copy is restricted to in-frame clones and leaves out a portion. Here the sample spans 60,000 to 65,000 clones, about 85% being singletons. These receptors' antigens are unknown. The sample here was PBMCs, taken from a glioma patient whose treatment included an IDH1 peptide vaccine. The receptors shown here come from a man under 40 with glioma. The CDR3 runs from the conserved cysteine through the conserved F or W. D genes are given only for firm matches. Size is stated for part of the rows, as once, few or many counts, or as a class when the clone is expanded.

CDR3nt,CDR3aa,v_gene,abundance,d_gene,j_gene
TGTGCCAGCAGCTTTATGGGGACCAAAAGAGGAGAGACCCAGTACTTC,CASSFMGTKRGETQYF,TRBV7-9,NA,NA,TRBJ2-5
TGTGCCAGCAGCTGGGGCCGACAGACGGGCGGCTACACCTTC,CASSWGRQTGGYTF,TRBV5-6,NA,NA,TRBJ1-2
TGTGCCAGCAGTGACCAGGGAGAGGGCCTCCGCTATGGCTACACCTTC,CASSDQGEGLRYGYTF,TRBV2,NA,NA,TRBJ1-2
TGTGCCAGCAGAGCTCCGGGACAGGGGGCCAGTAGTGAAGCTTTCTTT,CASRAPGQGASSEAFF,TRBV27,NA,TRBD1,TRBJ1-1
TGTGCCAGTACTCCCATCGGGGGAACTGAAGCTTTCTTT,CASTPIGGTEAFF,TRBV19,few,NA,TRBJ1-1
TGTGCCAGCAGTCGGACAGGGGGCCACAATGAAAAACTGTTTTTT,CASSRTGGHNEKLFF,TRBV25-1,NA,TRBD1,TRBJ1-4
TGTGCCAGCAGCTTACGTGGACAGGCTCCTTCGGACTATGGCTACACCTTC,CASSLRGQAPSDYGYTF,TRBV11-2,NA,TRBD1,TRBJ1-2
TGTGCCAGCAGCCCCGGGACGAAAAATCAGCCCCAGCATTTT,CASSPGTKNQPQHF,TRBV7-6,few,NA,TRBJ1-5
TGTGCCAGCAGCAAGACAGGGGGAAGCAATCAGCCCCAGCATTTT,CASSKTGGSNQPQHF,TRBV7-8,once,TRBD1,TRBJ1-5
TGTGCCAGCAGTGCACGGAGGGGCAGTCAGCCCCAGCATTTT,CASSARRGSQPQHF,TRBV28,few,NA,TRBJ1-5
TGTGCCAGCGGACAGGGCGCGGGAAGTAGCTCCTACAATGAGCAGTTCTTC,CASGQGAGSSSYNEQFF,TRBV2,NA,TRBD1,TRBJ2-1
TGCAGTGCTAGAGGGTCGACTGAGCAGTTCTTC,CSARGSTEQFF,TRBV20-1,NA,NA,TRBJ2-1
TGTGCCAGCAGCCGCCTAGGGGGGCAGGATAGCTATGGCTACACCTTC,CASSRLGGQDSYGYTF,TRBV7-9,NA,NA,TRBJ1-2
TGCGCCAGCAGCCCCGGGCCCCTTGAAACCTACGAGCAGTACTTC,CASSPGPLETYEQYF,TRBV4-1,NA,NA,TRBJ2-7
TGCGCCAGCAGCTTGGCCCTGCGGACTAATGAAAAACTGTTTTTT,CASSLALRTNEKLFF,TRBV5-1,NA,NA,TRBJ1-4
TGTGCCAGCTCACCCGGAAATACAGGGATCATGAACACTGAAGCTTTCTTT,CASSPGNTGIMNTEAFF,TRBV18,NA,NA,TRBJ1-1
TGTGCCAGCAGCATCGCTGGAACCCGGGCAGATACGCAGTATTTT,CASSIAGTRADTQYF,TRBV7-6,NA,NA,TRBJ2-3
TGTGCCAGCAGCCAACAAGATAATAGCAATCAGCCCCAGCATTTT,CASSQQDNSNQPQHF,TRBV9,NA,NA,TRBJ1-5
TGTGCCAGCAGAGAGGGGGTTTACGGCTACACCTTC,CASREGVYGYTF,TRBV6-5,few,NA,TRBJ1-2
TGTGCCAGCAGGCACGGGAACAGGGTATCCAATCAGCCCCAGCATTTT,CASRHGNRVSNQPQHF,TRBV28,few,NA,TRBJ1-5
TGTGCCAGCAGCGTAGGGGGACCACTGAACACTGAAGCTTTCTTT,CASSVGGPLNTEAFF,TRBV9,NA,NA,TRBJ1-1
TGTGCCAGCAGCTACCGACAGGGGGCGGACACGCAGTATTTT,CASSYRQGADTQYF,TRBV5-4,NA,TRBD1,TRBJ2-3
TGTGCCAGCAGTGAAGGGGACAGCTCCTACGAGCAGTACTTC,CASSEGDSSYEQYF,TRBV6-1,NA,TRBD1,TRBJ2-7
TGCGCCAGCAGCCAAGGGACAGGGGCCTCACCCCTCCACTTT,CASSQGTGASPLHF,TRBV5-1,NA,TRBD1,TRBJ1-6
TGTGCCAGCAGCTTCGCGGGGGGGAAAAACATTCAGTACTTC,CASSFAGGKNIQYF,TRBV11-2,NA,TRBD2,TRBJ2-4
TGTGCCAGCAGGGGACTAGCCGGAGATACGCAGTATTTT,CASRGLAGDTQYF,TRBV28,NA,TRBD2,TRBJ2-3
TGCGCCAGCAGTGAGTCGGGGGGGCCAGAGACCCAGTACTTC,CASSESGGPETQYF,TRBV10-2,NA,NA,TRBJ2-5
TGCGCCAGCGGCCAAGAAGAGGGGTTGAACACTGAAGCTTTCTTT,CASGQEEGLNTEAFF,TRBV4-1,NA,NA,TRBJ1-1
TGTGCCAGCAGCAAGGGACAGGGAGGGTCCTACGAGCAGTACTTC,CASSKGQGGSYEQYF,TRBV5-5,NA,TRBD1,TRBJ2-7
TGTGCCAGCAGGAGGGACAGGGGGCAAAACAATGAGCAGTTCTTC,CASRRDRGQNNEQFF,TRBV6-1,NA,TRBD1,TRBJ2-1
TGTGCCAGCAGTGCTGAGACAGGTTCCTACGAGCAGTACTTC,CASSAETGSYEQYF,TRBV6-1,NA,NA,TRBJ2-7
TGTGCCAGCAGCTTGGGGCGGGAATACGAGCAGTACTTC,CASSLGREYEQYF,TRBV5-5,NA,NA,TRBJ2-7
TGTGCCAGCAGGGTGGGGTGGTCCGAGGATACGCAGTATTTT,CASRVGWSEDTQYF,TRBV6-5,NA,NA,TRBJ2-3
TGCGCCAGCAGCCCAGGGACAGCCACAGATACGCAGTATTTT,CASSPGTATDTQYF,TRBV5-1,once,TRBD1,TRBJ2-3
TGTGCCAGCAGCTTCGGGGACAGTTCCTACGAGCAGTACTTC,CASSFGDSSYEQYF,TRBV5-4,NA,TRBD1,TRBJ2-7
TGTGCCAGCAGCTTTGTGATGGGACAGACGTATCAGCCCCAGCATTTT,CASSFVMGQTYQPQHF,TRBV7-9,NA,TRBD1,TRBJ1-5
TGTGCCAGCAATGCCTGGGGGTGGTCGTTCTTT,CASNAWGWSFF,TRBV2,NA,NA,TRBJ1-1
TGTGCCAGCAGCCAACCCCCGGGACAACGTGAGCAGTTCTTC,CASSQPPGQREQFF,TRBV14,NA,NA,TRBJ2-1
TGTGCCAGCAGTCCCATCGTAACAGGTGGAAACACCATATATTTT,CASSPIVTGGNTIYF,TRBV6-5,NA,NA,TRBJ1-3
TGCGCCAGCGGGGAAACCTACCCCTCTGGAAACACCATATATTTT,CASGETYPSGNTIYF,TRBV5-1,NA,NA,TRBJ1-3
TGTGCCATCAGTGCCAGCCCGGGACTCTTAGGCACTGAAGCTTTCTTT,CAISASPGLLGTEAFF,TRBV10-3,once,NA,TRBJ1-1
TGTGCCACCAAATCCGTCGATAGCAATCAGCCCCAGCATTTT,CATKSVDSNQPQHF,TRBV27,NA,NA,TRBJ1-5
TGTGCCACCAGCAGAGTGAACTCTGGAAACACCATATATTTT,CATSRVNSGNTIYF,TRBV15,once,NA,TRBJ1-3
TGTGCCAGCAGCCCAATCACGAATGAGCAGTTCTTC,CASSPITNEQFF,TRBV9,NA,NA,TRBJ2-1
TGTGCCAGCAGCTTAGTAGTTACCCTAGCCAAAAACATTCAGTACTTC,CASSLVVTLAKNIQYF,TRBV11-2,NA,NA,TRBJ2-4
TGTGCCAGCAGCTCCTGGCGGGAGGGGGTGCATCGTGAGCAGTTCTTC,CASSSWREGVHREQFF,TRBV5-5,NA,TRBD2,TRBJ2-1
TGTGCCAGCTCGGGGGCGGGACAGGGAAACTACGAGCAGTACTTC,CASSGAGQGNYEQYF,TRBV28,NA,TRBD1,TRBJ2-7
TGTGCCAGTAGTATGGGCAGGGTAGGTTCACCCCTCCACTTT,CASSMGRVGSPLHF,TRBV19,NA,NA,TRBJ1-6
TGTGCCAGCAGCTCCCACCTCAATAGCGTGGAGTACTTC,CASSSHLNSVEYF,TRBV14,NA,NA,TRBJ2-7
TGCGCCAGCAGCGAGGGGGCCAGGTTTGAGACCCAGTACTTC,CASSEGARFETQYF,TRBV5-1,NA,TRBD1,TRBJ2-5
TGCGCCAGCAGCTTGTGGGGCTCGAACACTGAAGCTTTCTTT,CASSLWGSNTEAFF,TRBV5-1,few,NA,TRBJ1-1
TGTGCCACCAGCAGGACCAGGGCTGGCTACACCTTC,CATSRTRAGYTF,TRBV15,few,NA,TRBJ1-2
TGTGCCAGTCAGAAGGGGGCTGGCACCGGGGAGCTGTTTTTT,CASQKGAGTGELFF,TRBV9,NA,TRBD1,TRBJ2-2